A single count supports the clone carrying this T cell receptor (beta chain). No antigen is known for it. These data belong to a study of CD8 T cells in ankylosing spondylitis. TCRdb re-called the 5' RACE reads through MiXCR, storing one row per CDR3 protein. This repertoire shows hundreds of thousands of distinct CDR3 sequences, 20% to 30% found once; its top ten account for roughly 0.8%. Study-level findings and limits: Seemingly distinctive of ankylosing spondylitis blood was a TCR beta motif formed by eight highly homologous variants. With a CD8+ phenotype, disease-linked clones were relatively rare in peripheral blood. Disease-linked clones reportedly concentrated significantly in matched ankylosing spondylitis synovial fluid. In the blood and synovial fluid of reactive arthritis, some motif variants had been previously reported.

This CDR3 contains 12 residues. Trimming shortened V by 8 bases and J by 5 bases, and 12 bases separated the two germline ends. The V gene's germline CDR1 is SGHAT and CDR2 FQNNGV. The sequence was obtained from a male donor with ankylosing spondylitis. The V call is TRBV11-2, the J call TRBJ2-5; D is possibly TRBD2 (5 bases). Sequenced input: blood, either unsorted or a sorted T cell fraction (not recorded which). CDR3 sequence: CASRDTWETQYF. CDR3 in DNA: TGTGCCAGCCGGGATACTTGGGAGACCCAGTACTTC.